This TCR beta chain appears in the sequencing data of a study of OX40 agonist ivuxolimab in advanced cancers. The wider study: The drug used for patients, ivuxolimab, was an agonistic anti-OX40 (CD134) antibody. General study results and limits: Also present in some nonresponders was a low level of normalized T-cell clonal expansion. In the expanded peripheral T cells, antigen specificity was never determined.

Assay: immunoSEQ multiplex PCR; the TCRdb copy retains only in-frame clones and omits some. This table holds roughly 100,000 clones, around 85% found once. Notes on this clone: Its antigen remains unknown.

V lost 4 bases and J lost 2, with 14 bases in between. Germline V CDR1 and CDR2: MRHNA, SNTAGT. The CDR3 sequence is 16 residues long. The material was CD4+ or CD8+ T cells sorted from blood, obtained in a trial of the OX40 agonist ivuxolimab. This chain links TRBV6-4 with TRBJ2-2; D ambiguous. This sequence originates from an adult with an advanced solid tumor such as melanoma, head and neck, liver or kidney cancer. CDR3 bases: TGTGCCAGCAGTGCCCACACCACTCTTAACACCGGGGAGCTGTTTTTT. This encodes CASSAHTTLNTGELFF.